Following are 14 T cell receptor beta chains from one sample sequenced in a study of blood T cell repertoires in COVID-19. Clones were read by immunoSEQ multiplex PCR, and TCRdb kept only the in-frame ones, dropping some. The sample includes about 250,000 clones, about 90% of them seen just once. The sample was peripheral blood. The receptor set was obtained from a man aged 18 to 29 with active or convalescent COVID-19.

The CDR3 nucleotides read TGTGCCAGCAGCATGTACGGCGAGCAGTACTTC. Translating gives CASSMYGEQYF. This chain links TRBV6-6 with TRBJ2-7; D unresolved. V gave up 6 bases and J gave up 6 bases, with 9 bases separating them. Germline CDR1 reads MNHNY; CDR2 reads SVGAGI (reference sequence). The CDR3 totals 11 residues.

The chain uses TRBV19 and TRBJ1-5; TRBD1 matches 9 bases. The CDR3 loop spans 14 amino acids. Germline V gene lookup returns CDR1 LNHDA and CDR2 SQIVND (reference sequence). V lost 6 bases, J lost 5 bases, and 5 bases stayed unmatched. CDR3 bases: TGTGCCAGTAGCTCCGGGACAGGGCATCAGCCCCAGCATTTT. It encodes CASSSGTGHQPQHF.

The chain recombines TRBV6-5 with TRBJ2-1; tentative D call: TRBD2 (6 bases). Trimming stripped 4 bases from V and 6 bases from J, with 19 bases between. There are 16 residues in the CDR3. CDR1 MNHEY and CDR2 SVGAGI come from the germline V gene. As DNA, the CDR3 is TGTGCCAGCAGTTCTGGTGGGGGAGGAGTATTCAATGAGCAGTTCTTC. It encodes CASSSGGGGVFNEQFF.

About this clone: Other DNA sequences from this sample encode an identical CDR3 as well. The genes are TRBV18 and TRBJ1-3; the D gene is possibly TRBD1 (6 bases). The CDR3 sequence is 15 residues long. The germline CDR1 and CDR2 sequences are KGHSH and LQKENI. V lost 3 bases, J lost 0 bases, and 9 bases lay in between. The CDR3 is CASSPGQSSGNTIYF. For the CDR3, the DNA is TGTGCCAGCTCACCTGGACAGAGCTCTGGAAACACCATATATTTT. The variable domain in full, completed from reference TRBV18 and TRBJ1-3, reads NAGVMQNPRHLVRRRGQEARLRCSPMKGHSHVYWYRQLPEEGLKFMVYLQKENIIDESGMPKERFSAEFPKEGPSILRIQQVVRGDSAAYFCASSPGQSSGNTIYFGEGSWLTVV.

The rearrangement links TRBV21-1 to TRBJ1-4; no DNA check was done on the table's D call, TRBD1. TRBV21-1 is a pseudogene locus. The length of the CDR3 is 15 residues. As DNA, the CDR3 is TGTGCCAGCAGCGAACAACAGGGCTCGAATGAAAAACTGTTTTTT. Protein product: CASSEQQGSNEKLFF.

The V gene is TRBV6-2 or TRBV6-3, the J gene TRBJ1-6; 7 bases are a match to TRBD1. The germline V gene encodes CDR1 MNHEY and CDR2 SVGEGT. V lost 0 bases to trimming and J lost 0 bases; unmatched junction nucleotides: 5. This CDR3 has 18 amino acids. The CDR3: CASSYSGTASSYNSPLHF. The CDR3 DNA reads as TGTGCCAGCAGTTACTCGGGGACAGCGAGCTCCTATAATTCACCCCTCCACTTT.

There are a few counts of this clone. V usage is TRBV9 and J usage is TRBJ2-7; 8 bases align to TRBD2. The CDR3 sequence is 16 residues long. Per the germline V gene, CDR1 is SGDLS and CDR2 is YYNGEE. Trimming cost V 0 bases and J 0 bases; bases outside gene matches: 5. Here the CDR3 DNA reads TGTGCCAGCAGCGTAGGAGCGGGGGCCCTCTCCTACGAGCAGTACTTC. This sequence encodes CASSVGAGALSYEQYF.

The chain is built from TRBV29-1 and TRBJ1-2; TRBD1 aligns across 11 bases. Germline V CDR1 and CDR2: SQVTM, ANQGSEA. J was trimmed by 6 bases and V by 1 base; bases with no gene match: 13. The CDR3 contains 17 residues. CDR3 residues: CSVEVQSGTGGRNGYTF. CDR3 sequence (DNA): TGCAGCGTTGAAGTACAAAGTGGGACAGGGGGAAGGAATGGCTACACCTTC.

This clone was seen a single time. CDR3 nucleotide sequence: TGTGCCAGCAGCTCCGATCCGGGGGAGACCCAGTACTTC. As protein: CASSSDPGETQYF. The J gene is TRBJ2-5, the V gene TRBV5-4, with a tentative D call TRBD2 (5 bases). Trimming took 3 bases from V and 5 from J, leaving 11 bases between them. Germline CDR1 and CDR2: SGHNT and YYREEE (reference sequence). This CDR3 is built from 13 residues.

The chain uses TRBV12-5 and TRBJ1-1; the D is unclear. With 2 bases removed from V and 3 bases from J, the gap between germline ends came to 4 bases. The germline gives CDR1 LGHNT, CDR2 FRNRAP. The length of the CDR3 is 12 residues. DNA of the CDR3: TGTGCTAGTGGTTTGTCATACACTGAAGCTTTCTTT. This gives the protein CASGLSYTEAFF.

V usage is TRBV5-1 and J usage is TRBJ1-1; possible D gene TRBD1, 6 bases. The germline V gene encodes CDR1 SGHRS and CDR2 YFSETQ. The CDR3 is 15 amino acids. V was pared by 1 base and J by 1 base, with 11 bases between. The CDR3 here is CASSLSGTPNTEAFF. CDR3 DNA sequence: TGCGCCAGCAGCTTGTCCGGGACACCGAACACTGAAGCTTTCTTT.

This clone was seen only once. The J gene is TRBJ1-2, the V gene TRBV9; maybe TRBD1 (6 bases). From germline, CDR1 is SGDLS and CDR2 YYNGEE. This CDR3 contains 13 residues. Trimming stripped 3 bases from V and 5 bases from J, with 11 bases between. For the CDR3, the DNA is TGTGCCAGCAGCGCCATCGGACAGTATGGCTACACCTTC. Amino acid sequence: CASSAIGQYGYTF.

J is TRBJ2-5 and V is TRBV7-8, with a tentative D call TRBD1 (6 bases). The germline V and J ends were trimmed by 4 bases and 1 base, with 13 bases remaining between them. Germline V CDR1 and CDR2: SGHVS, FQNEAQ. The CDR3 runs 15 residues. CDR3 sequence: CASSSQGQIQETQYF. The CDR3, as DNA: TGTGCCAGCAGCTCCCAAGGACAGATCCAAGAGACCCAGTACTTC.

The sample holds one count of this clone. V gene TRBV28 combines with J gene TRBJ2-3, with 9 bases that match TRBD2. Germline V gives CDR1 MDHEN, CDR2 SYDVKM. The CDR3 is made up of 15 amino acids. The V gene end was trimmed by 8 bases and the J gene end by 2 bases; junction bases not matched to a gene: 8. The DNA for the CDR3 is TGTGCCAGCGGAATTAGCGGGAGAGCCACAGATACGCAGTATTTT. This codes for CASGISGRATDTQYF.